This T cell receptor beta chain stems from a study of radiotherapy plus CTLA-4 blockade in lung cancer. On this clone itself: Other DNA sequences in this specimen translate into the identical CDR3.

Method: immunoSEQ multiplex PCR; TCRdb's copy keeps in-frame clones and lacks some. The sample yields under 70,000 clones, approximately 77% seen once. Germline V gene data show CDR1 as SGHTA and CDR2 as FQGNSA. The CDR3 consists of 15 residues. The germline V and J ends were trimmed by 5 bases and 2 bases, with 10 bases remaining between them. The chain employs TRBV7-2 and TRBJ1-6, with D unresolved. The sequence derives from a human donor with non-small cell lung cancer who had a complete response to radiotherapy plus ipilimumab. The input for sequencing was peripheral blood, taken from a patient treated with radiotherapy plus ipilimumab. The CDR3 reads CASSPRTAYNSPLHF. CDR3 DNA: TGTGCCAGCAGCCCGCGGACGGCCTATAATTCACCCCTCCACTTT.